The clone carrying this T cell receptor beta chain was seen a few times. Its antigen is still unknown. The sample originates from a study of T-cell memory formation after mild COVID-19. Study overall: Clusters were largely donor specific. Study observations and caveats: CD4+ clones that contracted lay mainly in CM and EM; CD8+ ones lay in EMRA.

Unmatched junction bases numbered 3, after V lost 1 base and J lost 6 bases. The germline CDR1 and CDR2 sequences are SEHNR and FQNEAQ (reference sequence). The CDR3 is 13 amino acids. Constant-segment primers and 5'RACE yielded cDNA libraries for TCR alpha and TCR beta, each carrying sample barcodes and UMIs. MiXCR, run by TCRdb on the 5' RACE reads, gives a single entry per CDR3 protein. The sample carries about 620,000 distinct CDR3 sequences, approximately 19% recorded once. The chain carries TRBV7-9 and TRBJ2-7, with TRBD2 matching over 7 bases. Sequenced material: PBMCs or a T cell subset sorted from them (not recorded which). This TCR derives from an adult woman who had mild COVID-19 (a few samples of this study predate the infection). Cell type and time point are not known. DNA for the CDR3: TGTGCCAGCAGCTTAGAGACTAGCCGCGAGCAGTACTTC. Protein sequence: CASSLETSREQYF. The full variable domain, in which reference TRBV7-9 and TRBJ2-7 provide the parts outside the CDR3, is DTGVSQNPRHKITKRGQNVTFRCDPISEHNRLYWYRQTLGQGPEFLTYFQNEAQLEKSRLLSDRFSAERPKGSFSTLEIQRTEQGDSAMYLCASSLETSREQYFGPGTRLTVT.